Each of the 6 T cell receptor beta chains below was sequenced from the same sample in a study of blood T cell repertoires in COVID-19. Assay: immunoSEQ multiplex PCR; the TCRdb copy retains only in-frame clones and omits some. The sample lists about 190,000 clones, 60% to 80% seen once, with about 28% in the top ten. The sample consisted of peripheral blood. The source of these receptors is a woman in her 70s with acute or convalescent COVID-19.

The chain recombines TRBV3-1 (or the pseudogene TRBV3-2) with TRBJ2-1; D is possibly TRBD1 (6 bases). Trimming shortened V by 4 bases and J by 6 bases, and 16 bases separated the two germline ends. This CDR3 spans 15 amino acids. Germline CDR1 LGHDT, CDR2 YNNKEL (reference sequence). CDR3 DNA sequence: TGTGCCAGCAGCCCCCGAACCACCAGGGGCAATGAGCAGTTCTTC. Encoded protein: CASSPRTTRGNEQFF.

The CDR3 protein is CASSIGGLGEQFF. The CDR3 coding sequence is TGTGCCAGTAGTATAGGAGGGCTAGGAGAGCAGTTCTTC. This chain links TRBV19 with TRBJ2-1, with TRBD2 as a possible D gene (5 bases). Germline values: CDR1 LNHDA, CDR2 SQIVND (reference sequence). V dropped 1 base and J dropped 10 bases, with 11 bases sitting between them. The CDR3 has 13 amino acids.

To note about this clone: A much bigger clone sits one base away, suggesting this may be a read error. The same CDR3 also results from other DNA sequences found in this sample. The chain links TRBV24-1 to TRBJ1-2; a possible D gene is TRBD1 (6 bases). Deletions cut 4 bases from V and 11 bases from J, with 16 bases between. There are 13 residues in the CDR3. The V gene's germline CDR1 is KGHDR and CDR2 SFDVKD. The CDR3: CATSELTGSGYTF. DNA of the CDR3: TGTGCCACCAGTGAGTTGACAGGCTCTGGTTACACCTTC.

The rearrangement links TRBV27 to TRBJ2-7; TRBD2 matches 9 bases. The CDR3 runs 16 residues. CDR1 and CDR2 (germline): MNHEY, SMNVEV (reference sequence). V was clipped by 5 bases and J by 2 bases; unmatched bases: 10. In nucleotides, the CDR3 is TGTGCCAGCAGTCCCTCTTGGACTAGCGTCGCCTACGAGCAGTACTTC. Its protein is CASSPSWTSVAYEQYF.

V usage is TRBV30 and J usage is TRBJ2-7; D not certain. V lost 8 bases and J 1 base, leaving 12 bases between the germline ends. CDR3 length: 12 amino acids. Germline V gene sequence: CDR1 GTSNPN, CDR2 SVGIG (reference sequence). The chain's CDR3 is CAGGKISYEQYF. The CDR3 DNA sequence: TGTGCCGGCGGTAAGATATCCTACGAGCAGTACTTC.

This chain joins TRBV11-2 and TRBJ2-1; 7 positions agree with TRBD2. CDR1 and CDR2 (germline): SGHAT, FQNNGV. The CDR3 totals 15 residues. V lost 0 bases, J lost 8 bases, and 7 bases stayed unmatched. The CDR3 sequence: CASSLDGGRSDEQFF. The CDR3 coding sequence is TGTGCCAGCAGCTTAGATGGCGGGAGATCCGATGAGCAGTTCTTC.